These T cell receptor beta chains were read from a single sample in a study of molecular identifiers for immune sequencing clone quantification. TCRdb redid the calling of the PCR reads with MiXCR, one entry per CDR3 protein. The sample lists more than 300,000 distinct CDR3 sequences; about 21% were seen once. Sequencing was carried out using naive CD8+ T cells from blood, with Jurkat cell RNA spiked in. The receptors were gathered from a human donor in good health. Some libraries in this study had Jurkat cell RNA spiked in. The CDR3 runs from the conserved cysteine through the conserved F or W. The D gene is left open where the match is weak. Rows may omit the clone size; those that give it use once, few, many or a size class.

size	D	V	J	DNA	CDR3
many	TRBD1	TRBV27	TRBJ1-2	TGTGCCAGCAGTTTGCGAGGGGGCGCAGATCCGAACTATGGCTACACCTTC	CASSLRGGADPNYGYTF
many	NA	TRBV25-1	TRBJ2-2	TGTGCCAGCAGTGGAATCCTCTTGAACACCGGGGAGCTGTTTTTT	CASSGILLNTGELFF
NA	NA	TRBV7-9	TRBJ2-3	TGTGCCAGCAGCCCATCCGGGACTGTGGGCACGGATACGCAGTATTTT	CASSPSGTVGTDTQYF
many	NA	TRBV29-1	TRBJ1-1	TGCAGCGTTGACGAGCCAGCTGAAGCTTTCTTT	CSVDEPAEAFF
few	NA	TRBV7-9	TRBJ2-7	TGTGCCAGCAGCCCAGACAGGCTTTACTACGAGCAGTACTTC	CASSPDRLYYEQYF
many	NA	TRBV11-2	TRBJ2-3	TGTGCCAGCAGCTCGGACAGCTACACAGATACGCAGTATTTT	CASSSDSYTDTQYF
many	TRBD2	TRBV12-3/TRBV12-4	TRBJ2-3	TGTGCCAGCAGTTTATCGGGATTAGCGGGGGGGCTTGATACGCAGTATTTT	CASSLSGLAGGLDTQYF
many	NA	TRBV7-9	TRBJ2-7	TGTGCCAGCAGCTTAGAAGACATACCCGAGCAGTACTTC	CASSLEDIPEQYF
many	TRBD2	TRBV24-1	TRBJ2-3	TGTGCCACCAGTGACCAACTCGAGAGGAGGGGAGGGACAGATACGCAGTATTTT	CATSDQLERRGGTDTQYF
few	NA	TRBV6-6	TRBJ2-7	TGTGCCAGCAGTTACAAAACAGGGTTGCTAACCTACGAGCAGTACTTC	CASSYKTGLLTYEQYF
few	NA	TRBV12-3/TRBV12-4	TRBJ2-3	TGTGCCAGCAGCCAATGGGCTACAGATACGCAGTATTTT	CASSQWATDTQYF
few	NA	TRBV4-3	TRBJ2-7	TGCGCCAGCAGCCAGAGCCTAGGACGGGGAATCTCCTACGAGCAGTACTTC	CASSQSLGRGISYEQYF
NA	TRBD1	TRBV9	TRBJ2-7	TGTGCCAGCAGCGTCGGGGCAGGGGGTCTTTACGAGCAGTACTTC	CASSVGAGGLYEQYF
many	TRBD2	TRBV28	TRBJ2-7	TGTGCCAGCAGAGCCGCGGGAGAGGGGTGGTACGAGCAGTACTTC	CASRAAGEGWYEQYF
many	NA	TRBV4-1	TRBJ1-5	TGCGCCAGCAGCCAAGACAGGGGTCACAATCAGCCCCAGCATTTT	CASSQDRGHNQPQHF
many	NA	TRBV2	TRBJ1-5	TGTGCCAGCAGTTCGGGCAGTGGGGATCAGCCCCAGCATTTT	CASSSGSGDQPQHF
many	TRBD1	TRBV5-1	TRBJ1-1	TGCGCCAGCAGCAACCGGGACAGATACGGCACTGAAGCTTTCTTT	CASSNRDRYGTEAFF
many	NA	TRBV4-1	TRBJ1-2	TGCGCCAGCAGCCAAGACGGACCGATCACTACGGGCGATGGCTACACCTTC	CASSQDGPITTGDGYTF
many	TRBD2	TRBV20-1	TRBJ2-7	TGCAGTGCCACAGGACTAGCGAACGAGCAGTACTTC	CSATGLANEQYF
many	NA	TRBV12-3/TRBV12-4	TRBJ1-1	TGTGCCAGCAGTATCCGGACGGTTAACACTGAAGCTTTCTTT	CASSIRTVNTEAFF
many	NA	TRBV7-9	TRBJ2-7	TGTGCCAGCAGCTTAGATGGGGGGCTCTACGAGCAGTACTTC	CASSLDGGLYEQYF
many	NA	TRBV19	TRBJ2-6	TGTGCCAGTAGCGGCGCTACTCGGTCTGGGGCCAACGTCCTGACTTTC	CASSGATRSGANVLTF
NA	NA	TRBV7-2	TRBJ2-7	TGTGCCAGCAGCTTAGCGCTATCGTTGGGGGCTGCGGCGGGGGACGAGCAGTGCTTC	CASSLALSLGAAAGDEQCF
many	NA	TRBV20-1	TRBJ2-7	TGCAGTGCTAGAGATTATCAGACTAGCTACGAGCAGTACTTC	CSARDYQTSYEQYF
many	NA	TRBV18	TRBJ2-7	TGTGCCAGCTCACCAGACACGAGCTACGAGCAGTACTTC	CASSPDTSYEQYF
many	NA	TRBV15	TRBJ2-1	TGTGCCACCATTACAGGGTCTGACAATGAGCAGTTCTTC	CATITGSDNEQFF
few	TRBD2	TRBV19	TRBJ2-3	TGTGCCAGTAGGCATGCGGGGGGGCGAGGCACAGATACGCAGTATTTT	CASRHAGGRGTDTQYF
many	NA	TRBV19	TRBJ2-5	TGTGCCAGTAGCCCCGCAGTTGGGACCCAGTACTTC	CASSPAVGTQYF
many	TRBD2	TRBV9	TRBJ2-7	TGTGCCAGCAGCCCGGGGGGTGGTTCCTACGAGCAGTACTTC	CASSPGGGSYEQYF
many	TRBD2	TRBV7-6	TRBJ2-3	TGTGCCAGCAGTTGGGCGGGGGGGCCAGATACGCAGTATTTT	CASSWAGGPDTQYF
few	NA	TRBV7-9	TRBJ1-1	TGTGCCAGCAGCTTACCAGGGGACGCTGAAGCTTTCTTT	CASSLPGDAEAFF
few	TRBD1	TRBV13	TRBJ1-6	TGTGCCAGCAGCCCTTCGGACAGGGGATCTTTTTCACCCCTCCACTTT	CASSPSDRGSFSPLHF
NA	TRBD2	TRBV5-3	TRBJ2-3	TGTGCCGGCAGCTTGGAGGGGTCCGTAGCGGGGAGGGATACGCAGTATTTT	CAGSLEGSVAGRDTQYF
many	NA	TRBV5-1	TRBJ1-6	TGCGCCAGCAGCTTCGACAGTAGCTCCTATAATTCACCCCTCCACTTT	CASSFDSSSYNSPLHF
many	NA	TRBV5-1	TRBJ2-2	TGCGCCAGCAGCTTGAGGCAGGTCGACACCGGGGAGCTGTTTTTT	CASSLRQVDTGELFF
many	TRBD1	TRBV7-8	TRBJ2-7	TGTGCCAGCAGCTTATTTACCCGGACAGGGGGCGAAGCCGAGCAGTACTTC	CASSLFTRTGGEAEQYF
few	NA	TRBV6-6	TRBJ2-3	TGTGCCAGCAGTTACTCAGGGCCCCACAGCACAGCTACGCAGTATTTT	CASSYSGPHSTATQYF
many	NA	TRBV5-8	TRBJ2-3	TGTGCCAGCAGCTTCTTCCTGACTAGCACAGATACGCAGTATTTT	CASSFFLTSTDTQYF
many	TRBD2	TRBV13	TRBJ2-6	TGTGCCAGCAGCCCGGGACTAGCGGGGGGCGTCTCTGGGGCCAACGTCCTGACTTTC	CASSPGLAGGVSGANVLTF
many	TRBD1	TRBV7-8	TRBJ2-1	TGTGCCAGCAGCTTGGGACAGGGGATGGGTGAGCAGTTCTTC	CASSLGQGMGEQFF
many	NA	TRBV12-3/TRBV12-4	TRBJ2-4	TGTGCCAGCAGTCCCCGACAGGAGATACTAGCCAAAAACATTCAGTACTTC	CASSPRQEILAKNIQYF
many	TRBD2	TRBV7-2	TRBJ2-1	TGTGCCAGCAGCTTAGGGGGACGAGCGGGGTGGATTTTCGATGAGCAGTTCTTC	CASSLGGRAGWIFDEQFF
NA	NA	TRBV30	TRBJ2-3	TGTGCCTGGGAAGGGTCTACAGATACGCAGTATTTT	CAWEGSTDTQYF
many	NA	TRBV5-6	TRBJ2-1	TGTGCCAGCAGCTTGTTAGCGGCCTACAATGAGCAGTTCTTC	CASSLLAAYNEQFF
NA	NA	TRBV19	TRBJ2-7	TGTGCCAGTAGTTTAGTGACCCCAGGGGCCAAGCAGTACTTC	CASSLVTPGAKQYF
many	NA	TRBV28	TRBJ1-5	TGTGCCAGCAGTGGGTACAATCAGCCCCAGCATTTT	CASSGYNQPQHF
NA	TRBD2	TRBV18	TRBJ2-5	TGTGCCAGCTCGGACGCCGGGACTAGCGGGCCGAATCCCTTC	CASSDAGTSGPNPF
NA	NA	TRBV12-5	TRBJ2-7	TGTGCTAGTGGTTTGTATGGGGGCTCCTACGAGCAGCACTTC	CASGLYGGSYEQHF
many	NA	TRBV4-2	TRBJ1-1	TGTGCCAGCAGCCAAGACAACATTGAAGCTTTCTTT	CASSQDNIEAFF
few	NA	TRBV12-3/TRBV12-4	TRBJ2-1	TGTGCCAGCAGTTCGCGGGGGCGGGGCAATGAGCAGTTCTTC	CASSSRGRGNEQFF
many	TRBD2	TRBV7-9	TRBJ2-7	TGTGCCAGCAGCCCCCGGGACTACTCCTACGAGCAGTACTTC	CASSPRDYSYEQYF
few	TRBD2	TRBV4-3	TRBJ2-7	TGCGCCAGCAGCCAAAGGACTAGCGGACTTTACGAGCAGTACTTC	CASSQRTSGLYEQYF
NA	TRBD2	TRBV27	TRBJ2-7	TGTGCCAGCAGTCTCCGGGACTATCCCTACGAGCAGTACTTC	CASSLRDYPYEQYF
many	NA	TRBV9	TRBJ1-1	TGTGCCAGCAGCGTAGCTGGCGGGATGAGGACTGAAGCTTTCTTT	CASSVAGGMRTEAFF
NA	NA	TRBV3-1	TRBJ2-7	TGTGCCAGCAGCCAAGATAAGGGAGACTACGAGCAGTACTTC	CASSQDKGDYEQYF